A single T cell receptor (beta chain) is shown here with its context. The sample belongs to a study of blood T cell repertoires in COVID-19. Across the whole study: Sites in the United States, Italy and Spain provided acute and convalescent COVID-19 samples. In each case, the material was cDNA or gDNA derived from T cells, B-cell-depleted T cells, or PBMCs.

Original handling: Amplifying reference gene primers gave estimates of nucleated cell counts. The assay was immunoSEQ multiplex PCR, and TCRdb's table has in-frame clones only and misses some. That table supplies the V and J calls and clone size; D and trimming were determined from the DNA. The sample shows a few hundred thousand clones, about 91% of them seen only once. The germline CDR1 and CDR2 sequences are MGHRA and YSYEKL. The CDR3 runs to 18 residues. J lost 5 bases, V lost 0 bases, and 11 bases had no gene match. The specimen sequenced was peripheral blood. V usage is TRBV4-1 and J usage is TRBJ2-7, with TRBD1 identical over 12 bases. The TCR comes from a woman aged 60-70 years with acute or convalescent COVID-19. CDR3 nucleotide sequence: TGCGCCAGCAGCCAAGATAAGTTCCGGGACAGGGGGCCCAACGAGCAGTACTTC. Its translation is CASSQDKFRDRGPNEQYF.